This T cell receptor (beta chain) was captured by sequencing in a study of blood T cells in healthy people across ages. The CDR3 totals 13 residues. CDR1 SQVTM and CDR2 ANQGSEA come from the germline V gene. Primed by a sample-barcoded 5' primer and a J-beta primer mix, a second PCR proceeded for about 7 to 11 cycles. TCRdb independently ran MiXCR on the 5' RACE reads; one entry per CDR3 protein. The data show about 640,000 distinct CDR3 sequences, about 54% seen once. Comments on this clonotype: One end of the junction varies from germline; a read error may be responsible.

Material: blood. This chain connects TRBV29-1 to TRBJ2-3, with D perhaps matching TRBD1 (5 bases). The TCR originated in a man aged 60-69 years in good health. CDR3 nucleotides: TGCAGCGTCTCAGGGCCTCGCACAGATACGCGGTATTTT. This translates into CSVSGPRTDTRYF.